This TCR beta chain emerged from a study of T-cell reconstitution after alpha-beta-depleted transplantation in children. Study-wide findings and caveats: From surviving recipient T cells and thymic progenitors came the high day-60 TCRbeta diversity observed in some patients. About two months after transplant, alpha-beta T cells reportedly came from several hundred expanded graft clones. T-cell counts and diversity were attributed mostly to newly produced T cells one year after transplant.

The library targeted TCRbeta and was prepared with unique molecular identifiers. TCRdb itself ran the PCR reads through MiXCR, one entry per CDR3 protein. This table has almost 250,000 distinct CDR3 sequences, 20% to 30% appearing once. This clonotype was recorded once. The antigen is not known. Germline values: CDR1 SGHRS, CDR2 YFSETQ. The CDR3 runs 14 residues. The V and J ends lost 6 bases and 3 bases respectively, with 10 bases between them. Sequenced here: PBMCs, sampled before TCRalphabeta/CD19-depleted stem cell transplant. The chain couples TRBV5-1 to TRBJ2-6; D unresolved. The source is a girl aged 2 to 9 with Fanconi anemia, due to receive a stem cell transplant. The CDR3 reads CASKLPGGANVLTF. The CDR3 nucleotides are TGCGCCAGCAAACTTCCAGGTGGGGCCAACGTCCTGACTTTC.